Listed here is a single TCR beta chain. As for treatment: roughly 20 received Ad26.COV2.S at low or high dose, single or two shots; roughly five received placebo; per-sample allocation not given. Samples analyzed were those drawn on day 63 after the first vaccine or placebo injection. This sample is part of a study of Ad26.COV2.S vaccination and SARS-CoV-2 variants. Libraries were prepared by immunoSEQ multiplex PCR; TCRdb keeps only in-frame clonotypes and omits some of them. Among about 420,000 clones, around 87% were seen once, and the ten largest hold 3.5% to 4%. From germline, CDR1 is LGHDT and CDR2 YNNKEL (reference sequence). There are 14 residues in the CDR3. The V segment lost 1 base and the J segment 9 bases; nucleotides outside the gene matches: 2.

Sequencing used peripheral blood, obtained in a trial of Ad26.COV2.S vaccine versus placebo. The chain joins TRBV3-1 (or the pseudogene TRBV3-2) to TRBJ1-6; 8 nucleotides agree with TRBD1. The TCR comes from a person between 18 and 60 years old who received the Ad26.COV2.S COVID-19 vaccine or a placebo. Written as DNA, the CDR3 is TGTGCCAGCAGCCAAGCAGGGGGCTTTTCACCCCTCCACTTT. As protein: CASSQAGGFSPLHF.